The 3 T cell receptor beta chains given below trace back to one sample, sequenced in a study of shared clonotypes between healthy human individuals. Sequencing used immunoSEQ multiplex PCR; TCRdb keeps in-frame clones, though not all of them. Of some 680,000 clones listed, around three quarters are singletons. The source material was memory CD4+ T cells sorted from blood. The subset was: CD45RA-negative fraction. These receptors all stem from a woman in her twenties or thirties in good health.

The gene calls are TRBV7-6 and TRBJ1-1; weak D call: TRBD1 (6 bases). V lost 5 bases, J lost 1 base, and 11 bases lay in between. CDR1 is SGHVS and CDR2 is FNYEAQ in the germline V gene. There are 14 residues in the CDR3. DNA for the CDR3: TGTGCCAGCAGCGGGGGGCGAACGAACACTGAAGCTTTCTTT. This translates into CASSGGRTNTEAFF.

The rearrangement uses TRBV2 and TRBJ2-7; 8 nucleotides agree with TRBD2. The trim removed 4 bases at V and 3 bases at J, leaving 5 bases unmatched. Germline V CDR1 and CDR2: SNHLY, FYNNEI. The CDR3 consists of 14 residues. DNA for the CDR3: TGTGCCAGCAGTGCGGTAGCGGGAAACTACGAGCAGTACTTC. The encoded protein is CASSAVAGNYEQYF.

The V call is TRBV19, the J call TRBJ1-2, with 8 bases matching TRBD1. Germline values: CDR1 LNHDA, CDR2 SQIVND (reference sequence). Trimming cost V 4 bases and J 0 bases; bases outside gene matches: 4. CDR3 length equals 15 residues. The CDR3 region has the DNA TGTGCCAGTAGTAGGACAGGGAAGACTAACTATGGCTACACCTTC. Translated, it gives CASSRTGKTNYGYTF.